The TCR beta chain described here comes from a study of blood T cells in healthy people across ages. Sample-barcoded 5' priming and a J-beta primer mix drove a second PCR of 7 to 11 cycles. There were at least 2.5 million CDR3-containing paired-end reads obtained from each sample. From the 5' RACE reads, TCRdb called clonotypes with MiXCR, one entry per CDR3 protein. The sample holds about 620,000 distinct CDR3 sequences, roughly 21% seen once. Findings of the study overall: Higher diversity and more naive CD4+ cells were features of long-lived donors, compared to aged donors. While age rose, TCR beta diversity per million T cells dropped in a roughly linear way.

Samples had at least 6.5 million PBMCs isolated from them. Germline V gene data show CDR1 as DFQATT and CDR2 as SNEGSKA (reference sequence). The ends were cut back, 3 bases at V and 11 bases at J, with 14 bases in the middle. The CDR3 totals 12 residues. This clonotype showed up many times. No antigen is known for it. Source material: blood. The receptor's source is a man between 65 and 79 years old in good health. V usage is TRBV20-1 and J usage is TRBJ2-1; D uncertain. CDR3 in amino acids: CSASYGYDKQFF. The CDR3 region has the DNA TGCAGTGCTAGTTACGGTTATGACAAGCAGTTCTTC.